These T cell receptor beta chains were read from a single sample in a study of identical twins. TCRdb itself ran the 5' RACE reads through MiXCR, one entry per CDR3 protein. The sample has more than 200,000 distinct CDR3 sequences, 11% to 15% seen once; the top ten hold 8.8%. Material: memory (CD45RO+) T cells sorted from blood. All receptors come from a woman aged 18-29 years in good health. Both conserved end residues are part of each CDR3. The D gene is left open where the match is weak.

. TRBJ1-1 TRBV29-1 CSASRLTEAFF
. TRBJ1-3 TRBV29-1 CSVERRSSGNTIYF
. TRBJ1-1 TRBV29-1 CSVITAEAFF
. TRBJ2-6 TRBV5-1 CASNREEGAGANVLTF
. TRBJ1-1 TRBV12-3/TRBV12-4 CASSPFDLDTEAFF
TRBD2 TRBJ2-5 TRBV2 CASSVGLAGPETQYF
TRBD2 TRBJ2-1 TRBV20-1 CSAPGLAGDEQFF
TRBD2 TRBJ2-3 TRBV20-1 CSASPGGAGTDTQYF
TRBD2 TRBJ2-1 TRBV5-1 CASSFASGGDEQFF
. TRBJ2-1 TRBV4-2 CASSQPTRRGPYNEQFF
. TRBJ1-2 TRBV10-3 CAISVGEVNYGYTF
TRBD1 TRBJ2-3 TRBV20-1 CSALLGGTGFDTQYF
. TRBJ2-3 TRBV28 CASMFAYTQYF
TRBD2 TRBJ2-6 TRBV6-2/TRBV6-3 CASITAGAGANVLTF
. TRBJ1-1 TRBV11-2 CASSLVGREAFF
. TRBJ1-5 TRBV20-1 CSATGGRSEPQHF
. TRBJ2-2 TRBV9 CASSEGGRTTNTGELFF
TRBD2 TRBJ2-3 TRBV11-2 CASSSRGLAGADTQYF
TRBD1 TRBJ1-2 TRBV5-1 CASSLGQGTNYGYTF
TRBD2 TRBJ2-5 TRBV7-9 CASTTGGAIGETQYF
TRBD2 TRBJ2-7 TRBV18 CASSPPPSGTHSYEQYF
TRBD1 TRBJ1-6 TRBV27 CASSHRDRRNSPLHF
. TRBJ2-7 TRBV6-2/TRBV6-3 CASSSRTTWSYEQYF
TRBD2 TRBJ2-1 TRBV27 CASRKLAGGSYNEQFF
. TRBJ1-2 TRBV6-1 CASSEAMTELYGYTF
TRBD1 TRBJ2-1 TRBV7-9 CASSRNRGQNEQFF
TRBD2 TRBJ2-5 TRBV12-3/TRBV12-4 CASSFGVAGASRTQYF
TRBD2 TRBJ2-3 TRBV2 CASSDAGEGDTQYF
TRBD1 TRBJ2-5 TRBV7-6 CASSSWTGGAETQYF
TRBD1 TRBJ2-7 TRBV19 CASGDSDVYEQYF
. TRBJ1-3 TRBV6-1 CASSPSTVSGNTIYF
TRBD2 TRBJ2-6 TRBV6-2/TRBV6-3 CASSSILAGHSGANVLTF
. TRBJ2-2 TRBV10-3 CAISAVDSTGELFF
. TRBJ2-5 TRBV20-1 CSVRNTAAETQYF
. TRBJ2-6 TRBV7-2 CASSLVVGYGANVLTF
TRBD1 TRBJ2-7 TRBV7-8 CASSFWGQEGEQYF
. TRBJ2-7 TRBV20-1 CSASGRGAEEQYF
. TRBJ1-5 TRBV20-1 CSARAEGFQPQHF
TRBD2 TRBJ2-1 TRBV10-3 CATLLAASYNEQFF
. TRBJ2-7 TRBV5-1 CASSLVTGPAYEQYF
. TRBJ2-3 TRBV6-5 CASSYLQETSTQYF
. TRBJ2-4 TRBV20-1 CSAYRADIQYF
. TRBJ1-5 TRBV12-3/TRBV12-4 CASSLYRDGNQPQHF
. TRBJ1-3 TRBV12-3/TRBV12-4 CASIRGKGNTIYF
. TRBJ2-7 TRBV4-1 CASSQGGDEQYF
. TRBJ2-4 TRBV4-3 CASSRSNTAKNIQYF
. TRBJ1-1 TRBV5-1 CASSLGDGDTEAFF
. TRBJ2-3 TRBV5-1 CASSLRGQATDTQYF
. TRBJ2-2 TRBV4-1 CASSQGNRASSDTGELFF
TRBD1 TRBJ2-2 TRBV5-6 CAMGPGTGVTGELFF
. TRBJ2-3 TRBV7-2 CASSLASTSTDTQYF
. TRBJ1-4 TRBV20-1 CSASPPGSSNEKLFF